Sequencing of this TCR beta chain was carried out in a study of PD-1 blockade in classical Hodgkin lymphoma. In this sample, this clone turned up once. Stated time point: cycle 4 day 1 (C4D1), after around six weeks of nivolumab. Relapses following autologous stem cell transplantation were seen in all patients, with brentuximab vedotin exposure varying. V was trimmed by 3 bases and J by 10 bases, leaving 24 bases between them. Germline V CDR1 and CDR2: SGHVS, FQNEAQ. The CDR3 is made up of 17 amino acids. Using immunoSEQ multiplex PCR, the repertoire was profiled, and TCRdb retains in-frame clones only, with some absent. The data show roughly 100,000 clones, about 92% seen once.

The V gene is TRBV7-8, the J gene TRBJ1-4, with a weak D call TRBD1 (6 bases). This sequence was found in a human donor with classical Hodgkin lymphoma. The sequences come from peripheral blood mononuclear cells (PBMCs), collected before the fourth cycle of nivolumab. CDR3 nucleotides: TGTGCCAGCAGCTTGGTGATTGGGCAGGGGAGAGGTGGAAAACTGTTTTTT. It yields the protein CASSLVIGQGRGGKLFF. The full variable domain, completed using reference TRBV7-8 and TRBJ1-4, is GAGVSQSPRYKVAKRGQDVALRCDPISGHVSLFWYQQALGQGPEFLTYFQNEAQLDKSGLPSDRFFAERPEGSVSTLKIQRTQQEDSAVYLCASSLVIGQGRGGKLFFGSGTQLSVL.